The rows below give T cell receptor beta chains drawn from one sample of a study of cytomegalovirus exposure and HLA in healthy donors. Sequencing used immunoSEQ multiplex PCR; TCRdb keeps in-frame clones, though not all of them. The sample has some 140,000 clones, around two thirds seen once. Sequenced sample: PBMCs. The source is a young man in good health and CMV-seropositive. The CDR3 runs from the conserved cysteine through the conserved F or W. A D gene is named only where the DNA matches it firmly. Size is omitted from some rows. Given values are once, few, many or a class for expanded clones.

size,D,J,V,DNA,CDR3
few,-,TRBJ1-5,TRBV28,TGTGCCAGCAGTCAAATAGCCGGGACAAACCAGCCCCAGCATTTT,CASSQIAGTNQPQHF
-,-,TRBJ2-7,TRBV5-1,TGCGCCAGCAGCTTGGTCGGGGAGGCCTACGAGCAGTACTTC,CASSLVGEAYEQYF
-,TRBD1,TRBJ1-5,TRBV18,TGTGCCAGCTCACCACCCGGGCGACAGGGCGGGCAGCCCCAGCATTTT,CASSPPGRQGGQPQHF
-,-,TRBJ1-2,TRBV19,TGTGCCAGTAAGGAGGGGGGCTACACCTTC,CASKEGGYTF
-,-,TRBJ1-5,TRBV27,TGTGCCAGCAGGTCCAAACAGGGTTCAGACAATCAGCCCCAGCATTTT,CASRSKQGSDNQPQHF
-,TRBD1,TRBJ2-3,TRBV6-5,TGTGCCAGCAGGAAGGGACAGGGTATAGATACGCAGTATTTT,CASRKGQGIDTQYF
-,-,TRBJ2-3,TRBV7-8,TGTGCCAGCAGCTTAGTGGGACTCACAGATACGCAGTATTTT,CASSLVGLTDTQYF
-,-,TRBJ1-4,TRBV27,TGTGCCAGCGGCTTAGGGAGGGGAGAAAAACTGTTTTTT,CASGLGRGEKLFF
few,-,TRBJ2-2,TRBV5-4,TGTGCCAGCAGCACCGGACTAAACACCGGGGAGCTGTTTTTT,CASSTGLNTGELFF
-,TRBD1,TRBJ1-1,TRBV30,TGTGCCTGGAGCTGGACAGGGGTGGGTACTGAAGCTTTCTTT,CAWSWTGVGTEAFF
-,-,TRBJ2-4,TRBV7-9,TGTGCCAGCAGCTCTTGGGGGACACCTGGGAACATTCAGTACTTC,CASSSWGTPGNIQYF
-,TRBD1,TRBJ1-2,TRBV5-1,TGCGCCAGCAGCTTTGGGGACAGTTTTTATGGCTACACCTTC,CASSFGDSFYGYTF
-,TRBD1,TRBJ2-7,TRBV19,TGTGCCAGTGGGGACAGCTCCTACGAGCAGTACTTC,CASGDSSYEQYF
-,TRBD2,TRBJ2-7,TRBV19,TGTGCCAGTAGTATAGCCTTTAGCGGGACTCCCTCCTACGAGCAGTACTTC,CASSIAFSGTPSYEQYF
-,-,TRBJ2-5,TRBV28,TGTGCCAGCAAAGCTCCTGTGAGGGAGACCCAGTACTTC,CASKAPVRETQYF
-,-,TRBJ2-2,TRBV6-5,TGTGCCAGCAGTTTCAGGAGGACCGGGGAGCTGTTTTTT,CASSFRRTGELFF